The rows below give T cell receptor beta chains drawn from one sample of a study of T cell changes during pregnancy in multiple sclerosis. The protocol was immunoSEQ multiplex PCR, while the TCRdb copy is restricted to in-frame clones and leaves out a portion. The top ten clones hold around 4% of a sample with fewer than 95,000 clones, over 80% of them seen once. The specimen comprised peripheral blood, sampled in the first trimester of pregnancy. The receptor set was obtained from a female donor with multiple sclerosis, enrolled in a pregnancy study. Both conserved end residues are trimmed from each CDR3. Each record gives: V gene, J gene, CDR3 protein.

v_gene: TRBV30
j_gene: TRBJ1-1
CDR3aa: AWRWTGDTEAF

v_gene: TRBV7-9
j_gene: TRBJ1-3
CDR3aa: ASSWEPGTDWNTIY

v_gene: TRBV11-2
j_gene: TRBJ1-6
CDR3aa: ASSSSVVYNSPLH

v_gene: TRBV5-1
j_gene: TRBJ2-2
CDR3aa: ASSRRDTGELF

v_gene: TRBV11-1
j_gene: TRBJ2-2
CDR3aa: ATLPRTENTGELF

v_gene: TRBV27
j_gene: TRBJ1-2
CDR3aa: ASRMTGDYGYT

v_gene: TRBV7-9
j_gene: TRBJ2-7
CDR3aa: ASSLGGNRYEQY

v_gene: TRBV7-9
j_gene: TRBJ1-1
CDR3aa: ASSTFGDSAEAF

v_gene: TRBV5-1
j_gene: TRBJ1-2
CDR3aa: ASSVPGQTYGYT

v_gene: TRBV6-6
j_gene: TRBJ1-5
CDR3aa: ASADRGSQPQH

v_gene: TRBV27
j_gene: TRBJ1-2
CDR3aa: ASSLYPGGDGGYT

v_gene: TRBV7-8
j_gene: TRBJ1-2
CDR3aa: ASSLRERDGYT

v_gene: TRBV6-6
j_gene: TRBJ2-1
CDR3aa: ASSTGLGANEQF

v_gene: TRBV5-6
j_gene: TRBJ1-2
CDR3aa: ASSEDRADGYT

v_gene: TRBV5-4
j_gene: TRBJ2-1
CDR3aa: ASSLQAGFGNEQF

v_gene: TRBV11-3
j_gene: TRBJ2-5
CDR3aa: ASSPPGLAEEGETQY

v_gene: TRBV7-9
j_gene: TRBJ1-6
CDR3aa: ASSAGRDSPLH

v_gene: TRBV13
j_gene: TRBJ1-4
CDR3aa: ASSSGRGGASEKLF

v_gene: TRBV14
j_gene: TRBJ2-1
CDR3aa: ASSQPVGGEQF

v_gene: TRBV27
j_gene: TRBJ2-5
CDR3aa: ASTSSRGGVWTQY

v_gene: TRBV2
j_gene: TRBJ1-1
CDR3aa: ASRQTALNTEAF

v_gene: TRBV5-1
j_gene: TRBJ2-7
CDR3aa: ASSFLGGQASGEQY

v_gene: TRBV6-4
j_gene: TRBJ2-3
CDR3aa: ASSVGGGQADTQY

v_gene: TRBV5-5
j_gene: TRBJ2-7
CDR3aa: ASRRTGGHYEQY

v_gene: TRBV5-4
j_gene: TRBJ2-7
CDR3aa: ASSLQLDEQY

v_gene: TRBV6-5
j_gene: TRBJ2-5
CDR3aa: ASRPTRRRETQY

v_gene: TRBV14
j_gene: TRBJ1-2
CDR3aa: ASSLAGREFYGYT

v_gene: TRBV12-5
j_gene: TRBJ1-3
CDR3aa: ASGLVRVTILNSGNTIY

v_gene: TRBV5-1
j_gene: TRBJ2-3
CDR3aa: ASSSNIAGSSTDTQY

v_gene: TRBV27
j_gene: TRBJ1-6
CDR3aa: ASSVRQGDNSPLH

v_gene: TRBV7-6
j_gene: TRBJ2-7
CDR3aa: ASSLAGRTYEQY

v_gene: TRBV10-3
j_gene: TRBJ2-5
CDR3aa: AISAGGGQETQY

v_gene: TRBV10-1
j_gene: TRBJ2-1
CDR3aa: ASSPVLRSDEQF

v_gene: TRBV15
j_gene: TRBJ2-3
CDR3aa: ATSRVAGTGADTQY

v_gene: TRBV5-1
j_gene: TRBJ2-3
CDR3aa: ASSLTRTGSTDTQY

v_gene: TRBV5-6
j_gene: TRBJ1-1
CDR3aa: ASSPTGLNTEAF

v_gene: TRBV12-5
j_gene: TRBJ2-1
CDR3aa: ASGLPAGFEQF

v_gene: TRBV18
j_gene: TRBJ1-6
CDR3aa: ASSQSSYNSPLH

v_gene: TRBV9
j_gene: TRBJ2-3
CDR3aa: ASSQPQGFADTQY

v_gene: TRBV12-5
j_gene: TRBJ2-4
CDR3aa: ASGLAQGKNIQY

v_gene: TRBV7-7
j_gene: TRBJ1-5
CDR3aa: ASSRDIGQPQH